Presented here are 21 T cell receptor beta chains from one specimen sequenced in a study of control samples from healthy donors and cancer patients. Sequencing was performed with immunoSEQ multiplex PCR; in TCRdb, only in-frame clones are kept and a portion is missing. The data contain about 96,000 clones, more than 80% of them singletons. Sequenced input: blood. These receptors all come from a man between 18 and 29 years old in good health.

The chain joins TRBV10-3 to TRBJ1-1, with a possible D match to TRBD1 (5 bases). Germline CDR1 reads ENHRY; CDR2 reads SYGVKD. Deletions cut 4 bases from V and 3 bases from J, with 12 bases between. There are 14 residues in the CDR3. CDR3 DNA: TGTGCCATCAGTGCGGGGGGGACGGACACTGAAGCTTTCTTT. This gives the protein CAISAGGTDTEAFF.

This clone turned up a few times. The chain joins TRBV25-1 to TRBJ1-6; D is possibly TRBD1 (5 bases). Germline CDR1 and CDR2: MGHDK and SYGVNS. Deletions cut 4 bases from V and 7 bases from J, with 14 bases between. The CDR3 has 15 residues. The CDR3 DNA follows: TGTGCCAGCAGTGGCCACCAGGGAGAGAATTCACCCCTCCACTTT. Its protein is CASSGHQGENSPLHF.

This chain uses TRBV20-1 with TRBJ2-2; the D is unclear. V was cut by 3 bases and J by 1 base, with 3 bases left in between. Per the germline V gene, CDR1 is DFQATT and CDR2 is SNEGSKA (reference sequence). The CDR3 contains 12 residues. The CDR3 DNA follows: TGCAGTGCTAGTTTGAACACCGGGGAGCTGTTTTTT. Translating gives CSASLNTGELFF.

V is TRBV5-1 and J is TRBJ1-5, with unresolved D. Germline V CDR1 and CDR2: SGHRS, YFSETQ. CDR3 length equals 13 residues. Trimming left V 0 bases short and J 6 bases short, with 7 bases between. In DNA form, the CDR3 reads TGCGCCAGCAGCTTGGTTGGTGGTCAGCCCCAGCATTTT. This codes for CASSLVGGQPQHF.

This sequence joins TRBV28 and TRBJ2-5; no clear D gene. Per germline, CDR1 MDHEN and CDR2 SYDVKM. The CDR3 has 12 amino acids. V shed 3 bases and J shed 3 bases, with 5 bases lying between them. The DNA of the CDR3 is TGTGCCAGCAGTTTCTGGGAAGAGACCCAGTACTTC. It specifies CASSFWEETQYF.

V and J are TRBV30 and TRBJ1-1; 7 positions agree with TRBD1. The CDR3 sequence is 13 residues long. The trim removed 1 base at V and 2 bases at J, leaving 1 base unmatched. Germline V lookup: CDR1 GTSNPN, CDR2 SVGIG (reference sequence). Here the CDR3 reads CAWSEGANTEAFF. The CDR3 DNA is TGTGCCTGGAGTGAGGGGGCAAACACTGAAGCTTTCTTT.

This clone was seen just once. The CDR3 reads CASSNKGRVLGRYEQYF. In DNA, the CDR3 is TGTGCCAGCAGTAACAAAGGCAGAGTGCTAGGTCGGTACGAGCAGTACTTC. The chain uses TRBV27 and TRBJ2-7; D gene unclear. Germline V gene lookup returns CDR1 MNHEY and CDR2 SMNVEV (reference sequence). The CDR3 sequence is 17 residues long. Between the trimmed V and J ends, which lost 5 bases and 4 bases, there was a span of 24 bases.

V is TRBV19 and J is TRBJ2-7, with TRBD1 identical over 7 bases. This CDR3 is 14 amino acids long. From germline, CDR1 is LNHDA and CDR2 SQIVND (reference sequence). V was pared by 4 bases and J by 4 bases, with 7 bases of the junction left unmatched. Here the CDR3 reads CASSTTRDRYEQYF. CDR3 in DNA: TGTGCCAGTAGTACAACCAGGGACAGATACGAGCAGTACTTC.

The J gene is TRBJ2-5, the V gene TRBV10-2, with D possibly matching TRBD2 (5 bases). The V gene lost 5 bases and the J gene lost 4 bases, with 11 bases spanning the gap. Germline CDR1 reads WSHSY; CDR2 reads SAAADI. The length of the CDR3 is 13 residues. CDR3 protein: CASSPGGLETQYF. CDR3 sequence (DNA): TGCGCCAGCAGTCCCGGCGGGCTAGAGACCCAGTACTTC.

This chain joins TRBV5-6 and TRBJ1-1; 7 nucleotides match TRBD1. V gave up 4 bases and J gave up 5 bases; unmatched junction bases: 8. CDR1 and CDR2 from the germline V gene are SGHDT and YYEEEE. The CDR3 is 14 residues long. The CDR3 region has the DNA TGTGCCAGCAGCCGGCGGGGACAGTGGACTGAAGCTTTCTTT. This translates into CASSRRGQWTEAFF.

The chain couples TRBV9 to TRBJ2-5; D possibly corresponds to TRBD2 (6 bases). The germline V and J ends were trimmed by 3 bases and 2 bases, with 11 bases remaining between them. Per germline, CDR1 SGDLS and CDR2 YYNGEE. CDR3 size: 14 residues. CDR3 sequence (DNA): TGTGCCAGCAGCGAATGGGACTTTCAAGAGACCCAGTACTTC. Amino acids: CASSEWDFQETQYF.

CDR3 sequence: CASSGRGFEAFF. CDR3 sequence (DNA): TGTGCCAGCAGTGGACGGGGGTTTGAAGCTTTCTTT. The chain links TRBV11-2 to TRBJ1-1; D may be TRBD1 (5 bases). Germline V lookup: CDR1 SGHAT, CDR2 FQNNGV. Trimming removed 6 bases at V and 7 bases at J, with 12 bases between. CDR3 length: 12 amino acids.

In this sample, this clone turned up once. Compared with germline, one end of the junction differs, possibly owing to a read error. In the same sample, other DNA sequences code for this CDR3. The CDR3 reads CASSYSQYNEQFF. Here the CDR3 DNA reads TGTGCCAGCAGTTACTCACAGTACAATGAGCAATTCTTC. The gene calls are TRBV6-2 or TRBV6-3 and TRBJ2-1, with D uncertain. Germline V gene lookup returns CDR1 MNHEY and CDR2 SVGEGT. The CDR3 sequence is 13 residues long.

This chain connects TRBV6-6 to TRBJ2-1; 11 bases are shared with TRBD2. The CDR3 loop spans 20 amino acids. V trimming: 5 bases; J trimming: 4 bases; junction bases outside the gene matches: 19. In germline, CDR1 is MNHNY, CDR2 SVGAGI (reference sequence). CDR3 amino acids: CASSPESGQRTSGLYNEQFF. The DNA of the CDR3 is TGTGCCAGCAGTCCCGAGTCGGGACAGAGGACTAGCGGGCTATACAATGAGCAGTTCTTC.

This chain connects TRBV19 to TRBJ1-5; D is uncertain. V lost 4 bases, J lost 9 bases, and 10 bases lay in between. This CDR3 contains 12 residues. CDR1 is LNHDA, CDR2 SQIVND, per germline (reference sequence). CDR3 bases: TGTGCCAGTAGTAACCCCGGGCGGCCCCAGCATTTT. It yields the protein CASSNPGRPQHF.

This chain joins TRBV2 and TRBJ1-1; D gene unclear. Trimming removed 4 bases at V and 1 base at J, with 7 bases between. Germline-derived CDR1 and CDR2 are SNHLY and FYNNEI. This CDR3 region has 13 residues. CDR3: CASSVFENTEAFF. The DNA for the CDR3 is TGTGCCAGCAGTGTTTTTGAGAACACTGAAGCTTTCTTT.

The rearrangement joins TRBV2 to TRBJ2-2, with TRBD2 identical over 9 bases. Trimming at V came to 5 bases and at J to 2 bases, leaving 9 bases not matched to a gene. Germline CDR1 is SNHLY and CDR2 is FYNNEI. There are 17 residues in the CDR3. The DNA of the CDR3 is TGTGCCAGCAGTCAAGGCCTAGCGGGGTATAACACCGGGGAGCTGTTTTTT. Its protein product is CASSQGLAGYNTGELFF.

J is TRBJ1-2 and V is TRBV7-8, with TRBD1 identical over 7 bases. The J segment lost 1 base and the V segment lost 4 bases, leaving 3 bases of the junction unmatched. Germline V gene lookup returns CDR1 SGHVS and CDR2 FQNEAQ. This CDR3 has 14 amino acids. The CDR3 DNA reads as TGTGCCAGCAGCTCCCAGGGGGGTAACTATGGCTACACCTTC. It encodes CASSSQGGNYGYTF.

The CDR3 DNA reads as TGTGCCAGCAGTGAGCCCGGGACAACAACCTCCTACGAGCAGTACTTC. The encoded protein is CASSEPGTTTSYEQYF. This chain uses TRBV25-1 with TRBJ2-7, with TRBD1 as a possible D gene (6 bases). Germline V lookup: CDR1 MGHDK, CDR2 SYGVNS. Trimming took 3 bases from V and 0 from J, leaving 15 bases between them. This CDR3 region has 16 residues.

The J gene is TRBJ1-2, the V gene TRBV7-3; TRBD1 agrees at 7 bases. The ends lost 0 bases at V and 8 bases at J; junction bases unmatched: 6. Germline V lookup: CDR1 SGHTA, CDR2 FQGTGA. The CDR3 consists of 14 residues. In DNA, the CDR3 is TGTGCCAGCAGCTTAACCCCCCAGGGGGTGGGCTACACCTTC. Translation gives CASSLTPQGVGYTF.

For this clone: Because the CDR3 is missing its conserved closing phenylalanine or tryptophan, this is likely a read error. The DNA is omitted, as the CDR3 cannot be located on it reliably, and the CDR3 follows TCRdb's listing. This chain connects TRBV7-9 to TRBJ2-3; TRBD1, the D gene given by the table, was not confirmed from the DNA. The CDR3 region is 12 residues in length, termini included. The germline V gene encodes CDR1 SEHNR and CDR2 FQNEAQ (reference sequence). The CDR3 sequence: CASSWGRGQGPL.